These 23 T cell receptor beta chains came from one sample sequenced in a study of metastatic and nonmetastatic thyroid tumors. Patients were all untreated before their thyroid surgery. With MiXCR, TCRdb called clones anew from the PCR reads. In the table there are about 14,000 clones, about 33% of which are singletons. Sequenced sample: tumor tissue. The receptors shown here come from a female donor with papillary thyroid cancer or a benign thyroid nodule (not recorded which). Some clones in this sample may be carry-over from other donors' samples.

Only a few counts were recorded for this clone. The chain is built from TRBV28 and TRBJ1-1, with no clear D. V lost 5 bases to trimming and J lost 3 bases, with 7 bases between them. The CDR3 has 12 residues. Germline CDR1 and CDR2: MDHEN and SYDVKM. The CDR3 region has the DNA TGTGCCAGCAGTCTGTTACACACTGAAGCTTTCTTT. It specifies CASSLLHTEAFF.

The chain is built from TRBV6-1 and TRBJ1-2, with 7 bases lining up with TRBD1. V lost 2 bases and J lost 7; bases outside the gene matches: 10. The CDR3 runs to 15 residues. The germline V gene has CDR1 MNHNS and CDR2 SASEGT. CDR3 in DNA: TGTGCCAGCAGTGAATTAATAGGGGGCGCGGGTGGCTACACCTTC. Protein sequence: CASSELIGGAGGYTF.

The V call is TRBV20-1, the J call TRBJ1-1, with D unclear. The CDR3 contains 12 residues. Germline loops: CDR1 DFQATT, CDR2 SNEGSKA (reference sequence). Trimming stripped 3 bases from V and 2 bases from J, with 7 bases between. CDR3: CSASTANTEAFF. The CDR3 DNA follows: TGCAGTGCTAGCACAGCAAACACTGAAGCTTTCTTT.

This clone has only a few counts. The rearrangement links TRBV13 to TRBJ2-1, with TRBD2 as a possible D gene (6 bases). V lost 5 bases, J lost 0 bases, and 17 bases lay in between. Germline V gene lookup returns CDR1 PRHDT and CDR2 FYEKMQ (reference sequence). The CDR3 loop spans 17 amino acids. CDR3 in amino acids: CASSPNRDLSSYNEQFF. CDR3 DNA sequence: TGTGCCAGCAGCCCAAACCGGGACTTAAGCTCCTACAATGAGCAGTTCTTC.

This clone has ten or more counts. The chain combines TRBV30 with TRBJ2-3; D perhaps matches TRBD2 (6 bases). The CDR3 has 15 amino acids. CDR1 and CDR2 (germline): GTSNPN, SVGIG (reference sequence). The ends were cut back, 3 bases at V and 3 bases at J, with 16 bases in the middle. DNA of the CDR3: TGTGCCTGGAGCCCCCAGGGAGGTGTGACAGATACGCAGTATTTT. As protein: CAWSPQGGVTDTQYF. Combining the CDR3 with reference TRBV30 and TRBJ2-3 gives the whole variable domain SQTIHQWPATLVQPVGSPLSLECTVEGTSNPNLYWYRQAAGRGLQLLFYSVGIGQISSEVPQNLSASRPQDRQFILSSKKLLLSDSGFYLCAWSPQGGVTDTQYFGPGTRLTVL.

In its sample, this clone was seen a few times. The chain combines TRBV27 with TRBJ2-7; no definite D call. The germline CDR1 and CDR2 sequences are MNHEY and SMNVEV (reference sequence). CDR3 length equals 13 residues. V lost 5 bases to trimming and J lost 2 bases, with 10 bases between them. The CDR3 DNA sequence: TGTGCCAGCAGTAAGGACCCCACCTACGAGCAGTACTTC. This encodes CASSKDPTYEQYF.

This chain joins TRBV7-8 and TRBJ2-7; 7 positions match TRBD1. The germline CDR1 and CDR2 sequences are SGHVS and FQNEAQ. The V and J ends lost 0 bases and 2 bases, in that order; junction bases with no gene match: 7. The CDR3 is made up of 16 amino acids. CDR3 in amino acids: CASSLATGDSAYEQYF. The CDR3 DNA reads as TGTGCCAGCAGCTTAGCCACAGGGGACAGTGCCTACGAGCAGTACTTC.

This clone was observed many times. This rearrangement joins TRBV28 to TRBJ2-3; D possibly matches TRBD1 or TRBD2 (5 bases each). Per the germline V gene, CDR1 is MDHEN and CDR2 is SYDVKM. The CDR3 sequence is 15 residues long. Trimming stripped 6 bases from V and 4 bases from J, with 17 bases between. As DNA, the CDR3 is TGTGCCAGCAGAGCCCCGGGACCCAACGCAGATACGCAGTATTTT. This encodes CASRAPGPNADTQYF.

This clone was picked up many times. The V gene is TRBV11-3, the J gene TRBJ2-7; 7 nucleotides line up with TRBD1. V gave up 0 bases and J gave up 4 bases; unmatched junction bases: 15. Germline lookup yields CDR1 SGHNT and CDR2 YENEEA. The CDR3 has 18 residues. CDR3 residues: CASSLDLPLGGGRYEQYF. The CDR3 coding sequence is TGTGCCAGCAGCTTAGATCTCCCTTTAGGGGGCGGAAGATACGAGCAGTACTTC.

This clone has at least ten counts. The CDR3 DNA follows: TGTGCCAGCAGTGAACTAGCGGGTTTAATGGACATTCAGTACTTC. This codes for CASSELAGLMDIQYF. V and J are TRBV6-1 and TRBJ2-4; 8 bases are shared with TRBD2. Losses at the gene ends were 2 bases for V and 8 bases for J; bases not matched to a gene: 8. The CDR3 spans 15 residues. Germline V lookup: CDR1 MNHNS, CDR2 SASEGT.

This clone was seen repeatedly, ten times or more. The rearrangement joins TRBV7-9 to TRBJ1-1; the D gene is possibly TRBD1 (6 bases). The V gene's germline CDR1 is SEHNR and CDR2 FQNEAQ (reference sequence). This CDR3 contains 13 residues. The V and J ends lost 3 bases and 6 bases respectively, with 11 bases between them. This CDR3 reads CASSLGAGAEAFF. The DNA of the CDR3 is TGTGCCAGCAGCTTGGGGGCAGGCGCTGAAGCTTTCTTT.

At least ten counts were recorded for this clone. The chain is built from TRBV18 and TRBJ1-3, with D unresolved. Germline CDR1 KGHSH, CDR2 LQKENI. Deletions cut 2 bases from V and 0 bases from J, with 2 bases between. The CDR3 loop spans 13 amino acids. This chain's CDR3 is CASSPNSGNTIYF. The CDR3 DNA sequence: TGTGCCAGCTCACCAAACTCTGGAAACACCATATATTTT. Complete variable domain (other parts from reference TRBV18 and TRBJ1-3): NAGVMQNPRHLVRRRGQEARLRCSPMKGHSHVYWYRQLPEEGLKFMVYLQKENIIDESGMPKERFSAEFPKEGPSILRIQQVVRGDSAAYFCASSPNSGNTIYFGEGSWLTVV.

The chain couples TRBV7-2 to TRBJ1-6; maybe TRBD1 (5 bases). Trimming took off 5 bases at V and 5 bases at J, with 13 bases between the two ends. From germline, CDR1 is SGHTA and CDR2 FQGNSA. This CDR3 comprises 15 residues. The CDR3 is CASSASDSNNSPLHF. CDR3 DNA: TGTGCCAGCAGCGCCAGCGACAGCAATAATTCACCCCTCCACTTT.

The V gene is TRBV20-1, the J gene TRBJ2-3, with TRBD2 identical over 14 bases. Germline CDR1 is DFQATT and CDR2 is SNEGSKA (reference sequence). Losses at the gene ends were 6 bases for V and 3 bases for J; bases not matched to a gene: 8. This CDR3 region has 16 residues. CDR3 residues: CSAYTGLAGETDTQYF. CDR3 nucleotides: TGCAGTGCATATACGGGACTAGCGGGGGAGACAGATACGCAGTATTTT.

Many counts were recorded for this clone. J is TRBJ2-1 and V is TRBV9; D might be TRBD1 or TRBD2, each matching 5 bases. Germline CDR1 and CDR2: SGDLS and YYNGEE. V was cut by 4 bases and J by 4 bases, with 9 bases left in between. The CDR3 has 13 amino acids. In nucleotides, the CDR3 is TGTGCCAGCAGCCCGTGGGGGTACAATGAGCAGTTCTTC. It encodes CASSPWGYNEQFF.

This clone ranks as medium-sized. Other DNA sequences within the sample encode an identical CDR3. This chain connects TRBV20-1 to TRBJ2-7, with 10 bases that match TRBD2. Germline V lookup: CDR1 DFQATT, CDR2 SNEGSKA (reference sequence). Trimming at V came to 2 bases and at J to 1 base, leaving 5 bases not matched to a gene. The CDR3 loop spans 15 amino acids. CDR3 sequence reads: CSARKGLAASYEQYF. DNA of the CDR3: TGCAGTGCTAGAAAAGGACTAGCGGCTTCCTACGAGCAGTACTTC.

This clone is classed as medium-sized (0.01 to 0.1%). This rearrangement joins TRBV10-3 to TRBJ2-7, with D tentatively TRBD1 or TRBD2 (5 bases each). Germline CDR1 and CDR2: ENHRY and SYGVKD. The CDR3 totals 11 residues. The V end lost 6 bases, the J end lost 6 bases, and 9 bases lay between the germline ends. The CDR3 loop is CAIRAGTEQYF. DNA for the CDR3: TGTGCCATCAGGGCAGGGACCGAGCAGTACTTC.

The V gene is TRBV30, the J gene TRBJ1-5; D remains unclear. V was cut by 0 bases and J by 7 bases, with 16 bases left in between. Germline loops: CDR1 GTSNPN, CDR2 SVGIG (reference sequence). The CDR3 totals 15 residues. This CDR3 reads CAWSVLAYPEQPQHF. As DNA, the CDR3 is TGTGCCTGGAGTGTACTTGCCTACCCCGAGCAGCCCCAGCATTTT.

The V and J genes are TRBV19 and TRBJ2-7; 15 bases map to TRBD2. Trimming at V came to 4 bases and at J to 1 base, leaving 5 bases not matched to a gene. There are 17 residues in the CDR3. CDR1 and CDR2 from the germline V gene are LNHDA and SQIVND (reference sequence). The DNA for the CDR3 is TGTGCCAGTAGTAAGGGACTAGCGGGAGGATTTTCCTACGAGCAGTACTTC. This translates into CASSKGLAGGFSYEQYF. The variable domain in full, with the rest retrieved from reference TRBV19 and TRBJ2-7, is DGGITQSPKYLFRKEGQNVTLSCEQNLNHDAMYWYRQDPGQGLRLIYYSQIVNDFQKGDIAEGYSVSREKKESFPLTVTSAQKNPTAFYLCASSKGLAGGFSYEQYFGPGTRLTVT.

This clone is termed medium-sized (0.01 to 0.1%). V and J are TRBV6-5 and TRBJ1-2, with D perhaps TRBD1 (5 bases). This CDR3 has 16 amino acids. In germline, CDR1 is MNHEY, CDR2 SVGAGI. With 0 bases removed from V and 4 bases from J, the gap between germline ends came to 15 bases. The CDR3 region is CASSYSGTDKSYGYTF. The CDR3 DNA sequence: TGTGCCAGCAGTTACTCGGGGACCGACAAGAGCTATGGCTACACCTTC.

This clone was detected many times. The V gene is TRBV5-1, the J gene TRBJ2-2; possible D gene TRBD2, 5 bases. Trimming took 3 bases from V and 7 from J, leaving 10 bases between them. The length of the CDR3 is 13 residues. CDR1 and CDR2 (germline): SGHRS, YFSETQ. CDR3 DNA sequence: TGCGCCAGCAGCTCGGACGGGGTCGGGGAGCTGTTTTTT. Its protein is CASSSDGVGELFF.

This chain connects TRBV2 to TRBJ2-7; 9 nucleotides align to TRBD1. CDR1 and CDR2 (germline): SNHLY, FYNNEI. The CDR3 consists of 15 residues. J gave up 7 bases and V 0 bases, and 7 bases lay outside the gene matches. In DNA form, the CDR3 reads TGTGCCAGCAGTGAAGCTGGGACAGGGCTGATGGAGCAGTACTTC. Translated, it gives CASSEAGTGLMEQYF.

The chain couples TRBV11-2 to TRBJ1-2, with D perhaps matching TRBD1 (6 bases). The V end lost 0 bases, the J end lost 7 bases, and 30 bases lay between the germline ends. The CDR3 extends over 20 amino acids. CDR1 is SGHAT and CDR2 is FQNNGV in the germline V gene. CDR3 nucleotide sequence: TGTGCCAGCAGCTTAGAGCAGGGGTTCGGCTATTTCCGTCGGGCTGTTGGCTACACCTTC. It is translated as CASSLEQGFGYFRRAVGYTF.